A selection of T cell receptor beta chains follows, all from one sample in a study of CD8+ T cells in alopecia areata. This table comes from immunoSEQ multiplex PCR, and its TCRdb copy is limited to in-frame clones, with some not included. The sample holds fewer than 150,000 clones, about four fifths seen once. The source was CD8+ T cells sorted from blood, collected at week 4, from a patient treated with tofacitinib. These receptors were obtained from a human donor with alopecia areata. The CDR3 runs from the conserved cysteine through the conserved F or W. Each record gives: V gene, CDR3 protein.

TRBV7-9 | CASSSTPGAGMNTGELFF
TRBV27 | CASSSSDRSNPETQYF
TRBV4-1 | CASSPPSDNEQFF
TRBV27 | CASSRGLYYEQYF
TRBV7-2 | CASSLERQGAPHLHF
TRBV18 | CASSPPDRPEQYF
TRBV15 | CATSGQTSGGARRTQYF
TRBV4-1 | CASSQEGLSDYNEQFF
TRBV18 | CASSPGRQPLMGEQYF
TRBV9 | CASSPRTGASSYNEQFF
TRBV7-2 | CASSQYGYTF
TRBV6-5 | CASSYRGDTEAFF
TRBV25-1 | CAGSPGSQETQYF
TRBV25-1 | CASSPGRADEQYF
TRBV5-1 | CASSQDWGENNEQFF
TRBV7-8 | CASSPGAPYGYTF
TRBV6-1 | CASRRGGYYNEQFF
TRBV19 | CASSRTSGGPETQYF